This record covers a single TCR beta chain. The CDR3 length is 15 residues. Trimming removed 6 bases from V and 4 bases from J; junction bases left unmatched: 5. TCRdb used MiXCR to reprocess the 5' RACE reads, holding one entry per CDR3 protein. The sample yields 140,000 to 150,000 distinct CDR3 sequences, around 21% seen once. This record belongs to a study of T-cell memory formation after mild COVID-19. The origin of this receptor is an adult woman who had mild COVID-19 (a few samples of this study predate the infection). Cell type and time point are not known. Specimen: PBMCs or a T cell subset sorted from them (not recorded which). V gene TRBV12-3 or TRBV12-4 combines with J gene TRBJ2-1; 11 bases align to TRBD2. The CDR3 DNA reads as TGTGCCAGCAGAATCGGACTAGCGGGTTACAATGAGCAGTTCTTC. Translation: CASRIGLAGYNEQFF.